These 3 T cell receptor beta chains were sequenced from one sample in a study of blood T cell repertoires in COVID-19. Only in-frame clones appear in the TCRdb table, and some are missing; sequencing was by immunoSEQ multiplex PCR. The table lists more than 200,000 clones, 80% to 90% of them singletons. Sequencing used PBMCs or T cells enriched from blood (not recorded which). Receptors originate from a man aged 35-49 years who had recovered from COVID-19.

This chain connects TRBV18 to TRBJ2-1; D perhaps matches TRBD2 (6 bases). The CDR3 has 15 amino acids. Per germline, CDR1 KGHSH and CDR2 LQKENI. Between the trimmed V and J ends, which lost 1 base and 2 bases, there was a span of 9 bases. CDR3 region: CASSPLGSPYNEQFF. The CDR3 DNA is TGTGCCAGCTCACCACTCGGGAGTCCCTACAATGAGCAGTTCTTC.

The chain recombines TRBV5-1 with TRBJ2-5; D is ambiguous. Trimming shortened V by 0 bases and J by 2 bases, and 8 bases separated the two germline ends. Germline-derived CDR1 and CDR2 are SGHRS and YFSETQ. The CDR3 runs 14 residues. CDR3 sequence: CASSLGHLQETQYF. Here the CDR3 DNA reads TGCGCCAGCAGCTTGGGACATTTACAAGAGACCCAGTACTTC. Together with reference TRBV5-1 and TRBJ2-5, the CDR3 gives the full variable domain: KAGVTQTPRYLIKTRGQQVTLSCSPISGHRSVSWYQQTPGQGLQFLFEYFSETQRNKGNFPGRFSGRQFSNSRSEMNVSTLELGDSALYLCASSLGHLQETQYFGPGTRLLVL.

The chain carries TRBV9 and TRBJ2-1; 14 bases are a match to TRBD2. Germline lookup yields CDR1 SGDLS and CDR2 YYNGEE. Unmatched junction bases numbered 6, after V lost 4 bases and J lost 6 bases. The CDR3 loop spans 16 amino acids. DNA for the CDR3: TGTGCCAGCAGCTTAACCGGGACTAGCGGGGGCAATGAGCAGTTCTTC. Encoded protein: CASSLTGTSGGNEQFF.